One sample yielded the 11 T cell receptor beta chains listed below, sequenced in a study of PD-1 blockade in classical Hodgkin lymphoma. The data were produced by immunoSEQ multiplex PCR, yet TCRdb's version contains in-frame clones alone and is incomplete. The sample carries about 45,000 clones, approximately 70% recorded once. Brentuximab vedotin exposure varied among the patients, all of whom had relapsed after autologous stem cell transplantation. The input for sequencing was peripheral blood mononuclear cells (PBMCs), taken before the second cycle of nivolumab. These receptors came from a human donor with classical Hodgkin lymphoma.

The gene calls are TRBV11-1 and TRBJ2-7; TRBD2 is a possible D gene (5 bases). Germline V CDR1 and CDR2: SGHAT, FQDESV (reference sequence). V gave up 2 bases and J gave up 0 bases, with 11 bases separating them. CDR3 length: 15 residues. This CDR3 is CASSLSAGSSYEQYF. The CDR3 DNA sequence: TGTGCCAGCAGCTTATCGGCGGGTAGCTCCTACGAGCAGTACTTC.

The rearrangement uses TRBV11-2 and TRBJ2-7; D perhaps matches TRBD2 (5 bases). The V gene's germline CDR1 is SGHAT and CDR2 FQNNGV. CDR3 length: 13 residues. Trimming stripped 0 bases from V and 7 bases from J, with 10 bases between. The CDR3 protein is CASSLDVEEEQYF. In nucleotides, the CDR3 is TGTGCCAGCAGCTTAGATGTGGAGGAGGAGCAGTACTTC.

This chain connects TRBV11-2 to TRBJ2-5; the match to TRBD1 covers 9 bases. Germline V gives CDR1 SGHAT, CDR2 FQNNGV. Trimming at V came to 1 base and at J to 4 bases, leaving 4 bases not matched to a gene. CDR3 length: 15 amino acids. In DNA, the CDR3 is TGTGCCAGCAGCTTAGTATCGACAGGGGGAGAGACCCAGTACTTC. Its protein product is CASSLVSTGGETQYF.

This clone was observed a single time. The chain carries TRBV4-1 and TRBJ2-2, with D tentatively TRBD1 or TRBD2 (6 bases each). Germline V CDR1 and CDR2: MGHRA, YSYEKL. The CDR3 length is 17 residues. Trimming cost V 1 base and J 1 base, with 13 bases left between them. Written as DNA, the CDR3 is TGCGCCAGCAGCCAAGTCGGAGGGGGTGTGAACACCGGGGAGCTGTTTTTT. Translating gives CASSQVGGGVNTGELFF.

The chain has TRBV9 and TRBJ2-7, with no clear D. The CDR3 consists of 17 residues. Trimming cost V 1 base and J 2 bases, with 19 bases left between them. Germline values: CDR1 SGDLS, CDR2 YYNGEE. CDR3 in DNA: TGTGCCAGCAGCGTATTCTCTTACCCCCTCCCCACCTACGAGCAGTACTTC. Encoded protein: CASSVFSYPLPTYEQYF.

J is TRBJ2-3 and V is TRBV9, with 10 nucleotides matching TRBD2. V was clipped by 3 bases and J by 2 bases; unmatched bases: 6. Looked up from germline, CDR1 is SGDLS and CDR2 is YYNGEE. This CDR3 contains 16 residues. CDR3 protein: CASSESAGGFTDTQYF. The CDR3 coding sequence is TGTGCCAGCAGCGAATCAGCGGGGGGGTTCACAGATACGCAGTATTTT.

The chain employs TRBV7-9 and TRBJ1-1; tentatively, D is TRBD1 (6 bases). Trimming shortened V by 6 bases and J by 5 bases, and 16 bases separated the two germline ends. This CDR3 region has 14 residues. From germline, CDR1 is SEHNR and CDR2 FQNEAQ (reference sequence). The chain's CDR3 is CASSPVRGWTEAFF. DNA of the CDR3: TGTGCCAGCAGTCCCGTAAGGGGGTGGACTGAAGCTTTCTTT.

The chain uses TRBV27 and TRBJ1-4, with D possibly being TRBD1 (6 bases). Trimming left V 5 bases short and J 6 bases short, with 16 bases between. The germline V gene encodes CDR1 MNHEY and CDR2 SMNVEV (reference sequence). CDR3 length: 15 amino acids. CDR3 amino acids: CASSQKQGGHEKLFF. The DNA of the CDR3 is TGTGCCAGCAGTCAAAAACAGGGTGGGCATGAAAAACTGTTTTTT.

This chain links TRBV27 with TRBJ2-7, with TRBD2 identical over 7 bases. The CDR3 sequence is 16 residues long. The trim removed 6 bases at V and 2 bases at J, leaving 13 bases unmatched. CDR1 and CDR2 from the germline V gene are MNHEY and SMNVEV (reference sequence). CDR3 bases: TGTGCCAGCAGAGGACGAGGACTAGACCTAACCTACGAGCAGTACTTC. It yields the protein CASRGRGLDLTYEQYF.

This chain joins TRBV14 and TRBJ2-1; D unresolved. Germline V CDR1 and CDR2: SGHDN, FVKESK. Trimming stripped 1 base from V and 3 bases from J, with 10 bases between. The CDR3 has 15 amino acids. The CDR3 loop is CASSQGGFFYNEQFF. In DNA, the CDR3 is TGTGCCAGCAGCCAAGGGGGATTCTTCTACAATGAGCAGTTCTTC.

The J gene is TRBJ2-1, the V gene TRBV30, with D possibly being TRBD1 or TRBD2 (5 bases each). CDR1 is GTSNPN, CDR2 SVGIG, per germline (reference sequence). This CDR3 is 14 amino acids long. With 2 bases removed from V and 15 bases from J, the gap between germline ends came to 23 bases. The CDR3 spells CAWSLGAGIDGGFF. The CDR3 DNA reads TGTGCCTGGAGTCTCGGGGCAGGGATCGATGGGGGGTTCTTC.